The 27 T cell receptor beta chains given below trace back to one sample, sequenced in a study of blood T cell repertoires in COVID-19. Only in-frame clones appear in the TCRdb table, and some are missing; sequencing was by immunoSEQ multiplex PCR. The sample lists about 350,000 clones; 70% to 90% were seen once. The specimen sequenced was peripheral blood. The origin of the receptors is a woman aged 55 to 70 with COVID-19, enrolled during active disease.

This chain uses TRBV2 with TRBJ2-7; D may be TRBD2 (5 bases). Trimming removed 6 bases from V and 3 bases from J, with 15 bases in between. Germline V gives CDR1 SNHLY, CDR2 FYNNEI. The CDR3 loop spans 14 amino acids. The CDR3 DNA is TGTGCCAGCAGAAAGAGGACGGAGGTCTACGAGCAGTACTTC. As protein: CASRKRTEVYEQYF. Complete variable domain (other parts from reference TRBV2 and TRBJ2-7): EPEVTQTPSHQVTQMGQEVILRCVPISNHLYFYWYRQILGQKVEFLVSFYNNEISEKSEIFDDQFSVERPDGSNFTLKIRSTKLEDSAMYFCASRKRTEVYEQYFGPGTRLTVT.

The rearrangement links TRBV5-1 to TRBJ2-3; TRBD2 is a possible D gene (6 bases). The germline CDR1 and CDR2 sequences are SGHRS and YFSETQ. The CDR3 contains 15 residues. Trimming removed 2 bases at V and 0 bases at J, with 10 bases between. The CDR3 nucleotides read TGCGCCAGCAGCTTAGGACTATTTAGCACAGATACGCAGTATTTT. It yields the protein CASSLGLFSTDTQYF.

This clone was recorded a few times. In DNA form, the CDR3 reads TGTGCCAGCAGCTCTTTCTCGGATAGCGGGGGAGGTGAGACCCAGTACTTC. Translation gives CASSSFSDSGGGETQYF. The V and J genes are TRBV13 and TRBJ2-5, with TRBD2 matching 9 bases. The trim removed 4 bases at V and 5 bases at J, leaving 14 bases unmatched. CDR1 PRHDT and CDR2 FYEKMQ come from the germline V gene (reference sequence). This CDR3 region has 17 residues.

The chain recombines TRBV11-3 with TRBJ2-7; D may be TRBD1 (5 bases). Germline V lookup: CDR1 SGHNT, CDR2 YENEEA. The CDR3 length is 14 residues. Trimming pared 5 bases from V and 1 base from J, leaving 12 bases between. This CDR3 is CASSLQGTSYEQYF. The CDR3, as DNA: TGTGCCAGCAGCCTTCAGGGTACGTCCTACGAGCAGTACTTC.

This rearrangement joins TRBV6-5 to TRBJ1-1; 7 bases align to TRBD1. The V gene's germline CDR1 is MNHEY and CDR2 SVGAGI. CDR3 length equals 16 residues. V lost 4 bases, J lost 2 bases, and 10 bases stayed unmatched. The CDR3 DNA follows: TGTGCCAGCAGTTCCTACCCGGACAGGAGAAACACTGAAGCTTTCTTT. This translates into CASSSYPDRRNTEAFF.

In its sample, this clone was seen a few times. The chain combines TRBV27 with TRBJ1-5; D is possibly TRBD1 (5 bases). The CDR3 runs to 18 residues. The ends were cut back, 0 bases at V and 0 bases at J, with 15 bases in the middle. Germline V CDR1 and CDR2: MNHEY, SMNVEV (reference sequence). The CDR3 nucleotides read TGTGCCAGCAGTTTATCGGGGGGTTCTGCTTTTAGCAATCAGCCCCAGCATTTT. This encodes CASSLSGGSAFSNQPQHF.

This clone was found once. V usage is TRBV6-5 and J usage is TRBJ2-7; the match to TRBD2 covers 11 bases. Trimming cost V 10 bases and J 7 bases; bases outside gene matches: 3. The CDR3 is 11 amino acids. The V gene's germline CDR1 is MNHEY and CDR2 SVGAGI. CDR3 nucleotides: TGTGCCACCGGGACTAGCGGTGAGCAGTACTTC. Residues: CATGTSGEQYF.

V and J are TRBV14 and TRBJ1-2; D might be TRBD1 (6 bases). CDR3 length: 15 amino acids. Deletions cut 4 bases from V and 2 bases from J, with 14 bases between. Per germline, CDR1 SGHDN and CDR2 FVKESK. The CDR3 nucleotides are TGTGCCAGCAGCCTCGTACAGGGAGCCAACTATGGCTACACCTTC. The encoded protein is CASSLVQGANYGYTF. Complete variable domain (other parts from reference TRBV14 and TRBJ1-2): EAGVTQFPSHSVIEKGQTVTLRCDPISGHDNLYWYRRVMGKEIKFLLHFVKESKQDESGMPNNRFLAERTGGTYSTLKVQPAELEDSGVYFCASSLVQGANYGYTFGSGTRLTVV.

This clone was seen a single time. This chain links TRBV12-5 with TRBJ1-1; 8 bases fit TRBD1. Germline values: CDR1 LGHNT, CDR2 FRNRAP. The CDR3 is made up of 15 amino acids. Trimming at V came to 0 bases and at J to 10 bases, leaving 10 bases not matched to a gene. DNA of the CDR3: TGTGCTAGTGGTTTGGTACTACAGGGGGTTGGTGGAGCTTTCTTT. Protein product: CASGLVLQGVGGAFF.

This chain connects TRBV11-2 to TRBJ1-3; D remains unclear. CDR3 size: 15 residues. Trimming removed 1 base from V and 4 bases from J, with 11 bases in between. Germline assignment: CDR1 SGHAT and CDR2 FQNNGV. CDR3 coding DNA: TGTGCCAGCAGCTTAGTTCAGGATTCGGGAAACACCATATATTTT. Translation: CASSLVQDSGNTIYF.

The gene calls are TRBV19 and TRBJ2-1, with TRBD2 identical over 9 bases. CDR3 length: 15 amino acids. The germline CDR1 and CDR2 sequences are LNHDA and SQIVND (reference sequence). The junction had 7 bases not matched to a gene; V was cut back by 3 bases and J by 7 bases. The CDR3 DNA reads as TGTGCCAGTAGTATTCGGCGGGGGGGCGCTAATGAGCAGTTCTTC. Translation gives CASSIRRGGANEQFF.

J is TRBJ2-1 and V is TRBV19; D is undetermined. Germline V gives CDR1 LNHDA, CDR2 SQIVND (reference sequence). The CDR3 is 15 residues long. The germline V and J ends were trimmed by 3 bases and 5 bases, with 14 bases remaining between them. The CDR3 reads CASSISGPGDNEQFF. CDR3 nucleotides: TGTGCCAGTAGTATCAGTGGGCCTGGCGACAATGAGCAGTTCTTC.

The count of this clone is one. Here the CDR3 reads CASSQEGGGAGETQYF. The DNA for the CDR3 is TGTGCCAGCAGCCAAGAGGGCGGGGGGGCCGGAGAGACCCAGTACTTC. The chain recombines TRBV3-1 (or the pseudogene TRBV3-2) with TRBJ2-5, with 9 nucleotides matching TRBD2. Looked up from germline, CDR1 is LGHDT and CDR2 is YNNKEL (reference sequence). The CDR3 spans 16 residues. Germline trimming cut 0 bases from V and 4 bases from J; bases unmatched to any gene: 6.

The chain employs TRBV4-2 and TRBJ2-1, with D unresolved. CDR3 length: 17 residues. The germline gives CDR1 LGHNA, CDR2 YNFKEQ. Trimming stripped 4 bases from V and 0 bases from J, with 16 bases between. The CDR3 reads CASSPPGGSRSYNEQFF. CDR3 coding DNA: TGTGCCAGCAGCCCCCCCGGCGGATCACGCTCCTACAATGAGCAGTTCTTC.

This chain connects TRBV9 to TRBJ2-1, with 9 bases matching TRBD2. Germline assignment: CDR1 SGDLS and CDR2 YYNGEE. This CDR3 is built from 15 residues. V lost 3 bases, J lost 0 bases, and 1 base stayed unmatched. The CDR3 protein is CASSERGDSYNEQFF. The DNA for the CDR3 is TGTGCCAGCAGCGAGCGGGGGGACTCCTACAATGAGCAGTTCTTC.

This chain links TRBV20-1 with TRBJ2-5; 7 bases line up with TRBD2. CDR1 is DFQATT and CDR2 is SNEGSKA in the germline V gene (reference sequence). This CDR3 comprises 13 residues. Trimming cost V 3 bases and J 3 bases; bases outside gene matches: 4. As DNA, the CDR3 is TGCAGTGCTAGTTGGCTAGCGGAAGAGACCCAGTACTTC. It translates to CSASWLAEETQYF.

J is TRBJ2-7 and V is TRBV4-1; D remains unclear. With 1 base removed from V and 6 bases from J, the gap between germline ends came to 10 bases. The CDR3 is made up of 13 amino acids. Germline V lookup: CDR1 MGHRA, CDR2 YSYEKL. The CDR3 DNA sequence: TGCGCCAGCAGCCAAGTACTGGAGCTCGAGCAGTACTTC. It yields the protein CASSQVLELEQYF.

This clone was found a few times. The genes are TRBV7-8 and TRBJ2-5; perhaps TRBD2 as D (6 bases). Germline V CDR1 and CDR2: SGHVS, FQNEAQ. Trimming cost V 1 base and J 1 base, with 10 bases left between them. The CDR3 sequence is 15 residues long. The CDR3 nucleotides are TGTGCCAGCAGCTTAGTGGGGGGACTCCAAGAGACCCAGTACTTC. Amino acids: CASSLVGGLQETQYF.

This clone occurred a few times. V and J are TRBV6-6 and TRBJ2-7; D gene unclear. Germline V CDR1 and CDR2: MNHNY, SVGAGI (reference sequence). The V end lost 0 bases, the J end lost 3 bases, and 6 bases lay between the germline ends. The CDR3 is made up of 13 amino acids. CDR3 amino acids: CASSYSPSYEQYF. CDR3 DNA sequence: TGTGCCAGCAGTTACTCTCCCAGCTACGAGCAGTACTTC.

The rearrangement links TRBV4-2 to TRBJ1-4; D is uncertain. Germline-derived CDR1 and CDR2 are LGHNA and YNFKEQ. V was trimmed by 1 base and J by 0 bases, leaving 9 bases between them. The CDR3 spans 16 residues. The CDR3 region is CASSQANRATNEKLFF. CDR3 coding DNA: TGTGCCAGCAGCCAAGCGAACAGAGCAACTAATGAAAAACTGTTTTTT.

The sample holds many counts of this clone. V usage is TRBV2 and J usage is TRBJ2-5, with 9 bases aligning to TRBD1. Trimming took 6 bases from V and 4 from J; bases not matched to a gene: 6. This CDR3 contains 14 residues. The germline V gene has CDR1 SNHLY and CDR2 FYNNEI. CDR3 sequence (DNA): TGTGCCAGCAGGGGGACAGGGATAATAGAGACCCAGTACTTC. It codes for CASRGTGIIETQYF.

The genes are TRBV14 and TRBJ2-1; possibly TRBD1 for D (6 bases). The germline CDR1 and CDR2 sequences are SGHDN and FVKESK. The CDR3 extends over 14 amino acids. The V and J ends lost 0 bases and 9 bases respectively, with 12 bases between them. The CDR3 DNA reads as TGTGCCAGCAGCCAAGAGGTTGGGGGCGTTGAGCAGTTCTTC. It codes for CASSQEVGGVEQFF.

The rearrangement joins TRBV6-5 to TRBJ2-5, with 7 bases that match TRBD2. From germline, CDR1 is MNHEY and CDR2 SVGAGI. The CDR3 is 13 amino acids. Trimming at V came to 7 bases and at J to 4 bases, leaving 6 bases not matched to a gene. In nucleotides, the CDR3 is TGTGCCAGCATCGGTTGGGGGGGAGAGACCCAGTACTTC. Encoded protein: CASIGWGGETQYF.

The chain employs TRBV6-4 and TRBJ1-2; D is perhaps TRBD1 (6 bases). V lost 7 bases and J lost 6, with 18 bases in between. Germline V gene data show CDR1 as MRHNA and CDR2 as SNTAGT. CDR3 length equals 14 residues. The CDR3 region is CASTSRGAGDGYTF. The DNA of the CDR3 is TGTGCCAGCACCTCTCGGGGGGCCGGGGATGGCTACACCTTC.

In its sample, this clone was seen once. V is TRBV5-1 and J is TRBJ1-1; D perhaps matches TRBD1 (5 bases). Germline assignment: CDR1 SGHRS and CDR2 YFSETQ. Trimming cost V 0 bases and J 0 bases, with 9 bases left between them. The CDR3 totals 15 residues. The chain's CDR3 is CASSLAQGMNTEAFF. CDR3 nucleotides: TGCGCCAGCAGCTTGGCTCAGGGCATGAACACTGAAGCTTTCTTT.

This clone was observed a handful of times. This rearrangement joins TRBV7-9 to TRBJ1-2, with D possibly being TRBD1 (5 bases). The CDR3 runs to 13 residues. The germline V and J ends were trimmed by 5 bases and 5 bases, with 12 bases remaining between them. Per the germline V gene, CDR1 is SEHNR and CDR2 is FQNEAQ (reference sequence). The CDR3 is CASSAGAGYGYTF. The CDR3 region has the DNA TGTGCCAGCAGCGCCGGGGCGGGGTATGGCTACACCTTC.

The chain combines TRBV5-1 with TRBJ2-5, with a weak D call TRBD1 (5 bases). Germline V gives CDR1 SGHRS, CDR2 YFSETQ. This CDR3 is built from 15 residues. With 1 base removed from V and 4 bases from J, the gap between germline ends came to 14 bases. The CDR3 sequence is CASSLFNTQGETQYF. The CDR3 nucleotides read TGCGCCAGCAGCTTGTTCAACACCCAGGGAGAGACCCAGTACTTC.